The 27 T cell receptor beta chains below all came from one sample that was sequenced in a study of blood T cells in healthy people across ages. Using a J-beta primer mix together with a sample-barcoded 5' primer, a second PCR was run for about 7 to 12 cycles. TCRdb itself ran the 5' RACE reads through MiXCR, one entry per CDR3 protein. Of over a million distinct CDR3 sequences listed, about 43% are singletons. Sample: blood. The receptors were gathered from a young woman in good health.

The V gene is TRBV12-3 or TRBV12-4, the J gene TRBJ2-1; 8 bases line up with TRBD1. This CDR3 comprises 16 residues. The V segment lost 3 bases and the J segment 3 bases; nucleotides outside the gene matches: 7. The CDR3 reads CASSFNRGKGYNEQFF. CDR3 DNA sequence: TGTGCCAGCAGTTTCAACAGGGGGAAGGGCTACAATGAGCAGTTCTTC.

The chain joins TRBV9 to TRBJ2-3, with TRBD2 identical over 7 bases. Germline-derived CDR1 and CDR2 are SGDLS and YYNGEE. The CDR3 contains 14 residues. Trimming took 3 bases from V and 4 from J; bases not matched to a gene: 5. The CDR3 protein is CASSASGAPDTQYF. CDR3 coding DNA: TGTGCCAGCAGCGCAAGCGGGGCCCCAGATACGCAGTATTTT. Using reference TRBV9 and TRBJ2-3 for the parts outside the CDR3, the full variable domain is DSGVTQTPKHLITATGQRVTLRCSPRSGDLSVYWYQQSLDQGLQFLIQYYNGEERAKGNILERFSAQQFPDLHSELNLSSLELGDSALYFCASSASGAPDTQYFGPGTRLTVL.

V is TRBV20-1 and J is TRBJ2-1; perhaps D is TRBD1 or TRBD2 (6 bases each). V gave up 4 bases and J gave up 0 bases, with 16 bases separating them. The CDR3 contains 16 residues. From germline, CDR1 is DFQATT and CDR2 SNEGSKA (reference sequence). The CDR3, as DNA: TGCAGTGCTACCTCGCACGGGGGCGTCTCCTACAATGAGCAGTTCTTC. Protein product: CSATSHGGVSYNEQFF.

This clonotype was detected a few times. This rearrangement joins TRBV4-1 to TRBJ2-5; D possibly corresponds to TRBD2 (6 bases). There are 15 residues in the CDR3. Germline CDR1 reads MGHRA; CDR2 reads YSYEKL. Trimming pared 0 bases from V and 2 bases from J, leaving 10 bases between. The DNA for the CDR3 is TGCGCCAGCAGCCAAGAGGGACTGTTGCAAGAGACCCAGTACTTC. The encoded protein is CASSQEGLLQETQYF.

In its sample, this clonotype was seen many times. The rearrangement joins TRBV3-1 to TRBJ2-7, with D uncertain. Germline CDR1 is LGHDT and CDR2 is YNNKEL (reference sequence). The CDR3 is made up of 12 amino acids. Trimming left V 1 base short and J 3 bases short, with 4 bases between. CDR3 loop: CASSQANYEQYF. In nucleotides, the CDR3 is TGTGCCAGCAGCCAAGCTAACTACGAGCAGTACTTC.

The chain couples TRBV20-1 to TRBJ2-2; 7 bases are shared with TRBD1. CDR3 size: 14 residues. V lost 3 bases to trimming and J lost 3 bases; unmatched junction nucleotides: 4. Germline V gene sequence: CDR1 DFQATT, CDR2 SNEGSKA (reference sequence). As DNA, the CDR3 is TGCAGTGCTAGGAAGGGGGCGCACACCGGGGAGCTGTTTTTT. It encodes CSARKGAHTGELFF.

V is TRBV6-5 and J is TRBJ2-1; maybe TRBD1 (6 bases). Germline assignment: CDR1 MNHEY and CDR2 SVGAGI. V was shortened by 0 bases and J by 7 bases, with 16 bases between the two germline ends. This CDR3 has 16 residues. This CDR3 is CASSYSSTLGANEQFF. The CDR3 DNA reads as TGTGCCAGCAGTTACTCATCTACACTGGGGGCGAATGAGCAGTTCTTC.

The V gene is TRBV5-1, the J gene TRBJ2-4; 7 bases align to TRBD1. The better agreement between TRBJ2-7 and the DNA end casts doubt on the J call. Germline CDR1 SGHRS, CDR2 YFSETQ. This CDR3 is built from 15 residues. The DNA of the CDR3 is TGCGCCAGCAGCTTGGGACAGGGCCCATTCTACGAGCAGTACTTC. Protein sequence: CASSLGQGPFYEQYF.

The chain couples TRBV3-1 to TRBJ1-1; 8 nucleotides agree with TRBD1. The CDR3 consists of 16 residues. V gave up 1 base and J gave up 1 base; unmatched junction bases: 5. Per the germline V gene, CDR1 is LGHDT and CDR2 is YNNKEL (reference sequence). The DNA of the CDR3 is TGTGCCAGCAGCCAAGCAGGGGGCTGGGGGAACACTGAAGCTTTCTTT. It translates to CASSQAGGWGNTEAFF.

A few counts support this clonotype. The V gene is TRBV7-2, the J gene TRBJ2-5, with D unclear. The germline V gene encodes CDR1 SGHTA and CDR2 FQGNSA. The CDR3 has 13 amino acids. V was clipped by 6 bases and J by 4 bases, with 12 bases between them. The CDR3 protein is CASSVSLGETQYF. The CDR3 region has the DNA TGTGCCAGCAGTGTATCCCTAGGAGAGACCCAGTACTTC.

The V call is TRBV7-2, the J call TRBJ1-2; maybe TRBD1 (5 bases). Germline lookup yields CDR1 SGHTA and CDR2 FQGNSA. The CDR3 spans 13 residues. The germline V and J ends were trimmed by 5 bases and 3 bases, with 10 bases remaining between them. This chain's CDR3 is CASSVWGDYGYTF. DNA for the CDR3: TGTGCCAGCAGCGTATGGGGGGACTATGGCTACACCTTC. The full variable domain, in which reference TRBV7-2 and TRBJ1-2 provide the parts outside the CDR3, is GAGVSQSPSNKVTEKGKDVELRCDPISGHTALYWYRQSLGQGLEFLIYFQGNSAPDKSGLPSDRFSAERTGGSVSTLTIQRTQQEDSAVYLCASSVWGDYGYTFGSGTRLTVV.

This clonotype was seen only a few times. The J gene is TRBJ2-1, the V gene TRBV5-1; 9 bases align to TRBD2. From germline, CDR1 is SGHRS and CDR2 YFSETQ. This CDR3 region has 17 residues. J gave up 8 bases and V 2 bases, and 14 bases lay outside the gene matches. CDR3 coding DNA: TGCGCCAGCAGCTTATGGGGGGTGGGACTAGCAGTCGATGAGCAGTTCTTC. This gives the protein CASSLWGVGLAVDEQFF.

This rearrangement joins TRBV12-3 or TRBV12-4 to TRBJ2-3; D remains unclear. The CDR3 spans 15 residues. The V gene lost 0 bases and the J gene lost 1 base, with 8 bases spanning the gap. CDR3 protein: CASSLAQRRTDTQYF. The DNA for the CDR3 is TGTGCCAGCAGTTTAGCTCAGAGACGCACAGATACGCAGTATTTT.

The V call is TRBV20-1, the J call TRBJ1-5; D unclear. The germline gives CDR1 DFQATT, CDR2 SNEGSKA (reference sequence). V was shortened by 0 bases and J by 1 base, with 10 bases between the two germline ends. The CDR3 consists of 15 residues. DNA of the CDR3: TGCAGTGCTAGAGAGCCGATCGACAGCAATCAGCCCCAGCATTTT. As protein: CSAREPIDSNQPQHF.

The count of this clonotype is one. V and J are TRBV2 and TRBJ2-7; TRBD1 might be the D (5 bases). V was shortened by 11 bases and J by 3 bases, with 14 bases between the two germline ends. The CDR3 has 12 residues. In germline, CDR1 is SNHLY, CDR2 FYNNEI. The CDR3 DNA is TGTGCCGGCACGGACAAAGTCTACGAGCAGTACTTC. Translating it yields CAGTDKVYEQYF.

This clonotype has just a few counts. The chain employs TRBV13 and TRBJ1-2; D might be TRBD1 (5 bases). The CDR3 is 12 amino acids. Deletions cut 6 bases from V and 9 bases from J, with 14 bases between. Germline V gene lookup returns CDR1 PRHDT and CDR2 FYEKMQ (reference sequence). CDR3 loop: CASSYAGKRYTF. The CDR3 DNA reads TGTGCCAGCAGTTATGCAGGGAAACGCTACACCTTC. Filled out from reference TRBV13 and TRBJ1-2, the complete variable domain reads AAGVIQSPRHLIKEKRETATLKCYPIPRHDTVYWYQQGPGQDPQFLISFYEKMQSDKGSIPDRFSAQQFSDYHSELNMSSLELGDSALYFCASSYAGKRYTFGSGTRLTVV.

This clonotype was seen more than once but under ten times. This chain joins TRBV28 and TRBJ2-1; 10 bases match TRBD1. The CDR3 extends over 15 amino acids. V shed 6 bases and J 9 bases; nucleotides not matched to a gene: 11. The germline CDR1 and CDR2 sequences are MDHEN and SYDVKM. In nucleotides, the CDR3 is TGTGCCAGCAGACCGGACAGGGGGACATTAAGTGAGCAGTTCTTC. Translating gives CASRPDRGTLSEQFF.

The V call is TRBV12-5, the J call TRBJ2-1; D not certain. The last part of the DNA fits TRBJ2-7 better; the J call may be wrong. The CDR3 is made up of 12 amino acids. In germline, CDR1 is LGHNT, CDR2 FRNRAP. The CDR3 DNA is TGTGCTAGTGGTTTGGGCTACAATGAGCAGTACTTC. Translation: CASGLGYNEQYF.

V usage is TRBV7-9 and J usage is TRBJ1-2, with D uncertain. The V and J ends lost 1 base and 1 base respectively, with 7 bases between them. Germline V gives CDR1 SEHNR, CDR2 FQNEAQ (reference sequence). The CDR3 runs 14 residues. CDR3 region: CASSLGARNYGYTF. The DNA of the CDR3 is TGTGCCAGCAGCTTAGGAGCACGTAACTATGGCTACACCTTC. Based on the CDR3 plus reference TRBV7-9 and TRBJ1-2, the full variable domain is DTGVSQNPRHKITKRGQNVTFRCDPISEHNRLYWYRQTLGQGPEFLTYFQNEAQLEKSRLLSDRFSAERPKGSFSTLEIQRTEQGDSAMYLCASSLGARNYGYTFGSGTRLTVV.

This clonotype was seen repeatedly, ten times or more. The CDR3 DNA follows: TGCGCCAGCAGCTTAGCGGGAGGGTACAATGAGCAGTACTTC. The encoded protein is CASSLAGGYNEQYF. The chain is built from TRBV5-1 and TRBJ2-1; 10 bases are shared with TRBD2. The J call may be incorrect, as the DNA end agrees better with TRBJ2-7. Germline-derived CDR1 and CDR2 are SGHRS and YFSETQ. This CDR3 is built from 14 residues.

This clonotype was observed once. The rearrangement joins TRBV13 to TRBJ1-3; TRBD1 is a possible D gene (5 bases). Germline V gene sequence: CDR1 PRHDT, CDR2 FYEKMQ (reference sequence). The CDR3 is 18 residues long. Trimming cost V 1 base and J 2 bases, with 18 bases left between them. The chain's CDR3 is CASSLEALSPTAGNTIYF. The CDR3 DNA follows: TGTGCCAGCAGCTTAGAGGCGCTGAGCCCGACAGCTGGAAACACCATATATTTT.

V usage is TRBV5-1 and J usage is TRBJ1-6; 7 bases are a match to TRBD1. The germline V gene encodes CDR1 SGHRS and CDR2 YFSETQ. Losses at the gene ends were 5 bases for V and 9 bases for J; bases not matched to a gene: 8. There are 14 residues in the CDR3. Here the CDR3 reads CASRHQGETSPLHF. The CDR3 DNA is TGCGCCAGCAGACACCAGGGGGAAACTTCACCCCTCCACTTT.

This clonotype appeared a few times. The rearrangement joins TRBV6-6 to TRBJ2-1; D is uncertain. Germline V gene data show CDR1 as MNHNY and CDR2 as SVGAGI (reference sequence). The CDR3 length is 12 residues. Trimming stripped 5 bases from V and 9 bases from J, with 11 bases between. Here the CDR3 reads CASSTRGVEQFF. CDR3 nucleotide sequence: TGTGCCAGCAGTACCCGCGGAGTTGAGCAGTTCTTC.

This clonotype was detected only a few times. The CDR3 DNA reads as TGTGCCAGCAGCCTAAACACAGGGCTTGAGCAGTTCTTC. The encoded protein is CASSLNTGLEQFF. The chain couples TRBV7-2 to TRBJ2-1, with D perhaps TRBD1 (6 bases). Germline CDR1 is SGHTA and CDR2 is FQGNSA. V was trimmed by 5 bases and J by 9 bases, leaving 14 bases between them. CDR3 length: 13 residues.

This chain links TRBV20-1 with TRBJ2-5; D is perhaps TRBD2 (5 bases). This CDR3 has 15 residues. Trimming cost V 0 bases and J 4 bases, with 15 bases left between them. Germline lookup yields CDR1 DFQATT and CDR2 SNEGSKA (reference sequence). The CDR3 loop reads CSARDLRLARETQYF. The CDR3 nucleotides read TGCAGTGCTAGAGATCTTAGGCTAGCAAGAGAGACCCAGTACTTC.

This clonotype was seen a few times. The chain has TRBV12-3 or TRBV12-4 and TRBJ2-2; tentative D call: TRBD2 (5 bases). This CDR3 is built from 16 residues. V gave up 7 bases and J gave up 1 base, with 16 bases separating them. The CDR3 protein is CASTLGAEMNTGELFF. CDR3 DNA: TGTGCCAGCACCCTGGGAGCGGAGATGAACACCGGGGAGCTGTTTTTT.

This clonotype was seen a few times. The V call is TRBV20-1, the J call TRBJ2-5; 9 bases match TRBD2. The CDR3 spans 13 residues. V was clipped by 6 bases and J by 5 bases; unmatched bases: 7. CDR1 is DFQATT, CDR2 SNEGSKA, per germline (reference sequence). The CDR3: CSAMVAGGETQYF. CDR3 DNA sequence: TGCAGTGCCATGGTGGCGGGGGGGGAGACCCAGTACTTC.